A single sample is the source of the 27 T cell receptor beta chains below, sequenced in a study of T cell responses to AZD1222 COVID-19 vaccine (dated by TCRdb to the early 2020s). Library construction relied on the immunoSEQ multiplex PCR assay. TCRdb limited this immuneACCESS table to in-frame rearrangements with V and J called. A share of clones is missing; checked studies link under half to unresolved V genes, and the rest is unexplained. Present in this sample are 92,000 or so clones, under 90% of which were seen just once. The ten largest account for about 25% of the sample. The sample's time point label is to be understood as: baseline before first vaccination. The sequencing used peripheral blood, collected on day 0 of AZD1222 vaccination. The source of these receptors is an adult in good health.

The rearrangement links TRBV23-1 to TRBJ2-5; TRBD1 might be the D (6 bases). TRBV23-1 is designated an ORF whose function remains uncertain. Trimming removed 8 bases from V and 3 bases from J, with 22 bases in between. The CDR3 has 16 residues. The CDR3: CASLGQPGRVEETQYF. The CDR3 DNA sequence: TGCGCCAGCCTTGGACAGCCGGGACGAGTGGAAGAGACCCAGTACTTC.

This chain uses TRBV5-1 with TRBJ2-7; the D gene is possibly TRBD2 (6 bases). The germline V gene encodes CDR1 SGHRS and CDR2 YFSETQ. The CDR3 spans 14 residues. The ends were cut back, 2 bases at V and 5 bases at J, with 14 bases in the middle. CDR3 nucleotide sequence: TGCGCCAGCAGCTTCTCGGGAGACTTGAACGAGCAGTACTTC. It translates to CASSFSGDLNEQYF.

The gene calls are TRBV7-5 and TRBJ2-7. TRBV7-5 is flagged as a pseudogene. The CDR3 is made up of 15 amino acids. In DNA form, the CDR3 reads TGTGCCAGAAGCTTCAACCCCAGTAGGACCTACGAGCAGTACTTC. It translates to CARSFNPSRTYEQYF.

In its sample, this clone was seen a few times. The rearrangement links TRBV6-5 to TRBJ2-7, with D perhaps given as TRBD1 or TRBD2 (5 bases each). This CDR3 has 13 residues. V was shortened by 5 bases and J by 0 bases, with 8 bases between the two germline ends. CDR1 and CDR2 from the germline V gene are MNHEY and SVGAGI. The CDR3 here is CASSPGSSYEQYF. The CDR3 DNA is TGTGCCAGCAGTCCAGGGAGCTCCTACGAGCAGTACTTC.

The chain combines TRBV4-3 with TRBJ1-2, with TRBD1 matching over 9 bases. The ends lost 0 bases at V and 8 bases at J; junction bases unmatched: 10. Germline assignment: CDR1 LGHNA and CDR2 YSLEER. The CDR3 consists of 16 residues. The CDR3 coding sequence is TGCGCCAGCAGCCAAGATTCCACAGGGGGCTCCCGCGGCTACACCTTC. Translating it yields CASSQDSTGGSRGYTF.

The chain uses TRBV4-3 and TRBJ2-7, with a weak D call TRBD1 (6 bases). The CDR3 is 13 amino acids. Germline loops: CDR1 LGHNA, CDR2 YSLEER. The V end lost 0 bases, the J end lost 4 bases, and 7 bases lay between the germline ends. The CDR3 region has the DNA TGCGCCAGCAGCCAAGAAGGGGGTTACGAGCAGTACTTC. Translating it yields CASSQEGGYEQYF.

This clone was found once. The chain uses TRBV4-2 and TRBJ2-2; 8 positions agree with TRBD2. The CDR3 is 18 residues long. The ends lost 4 bases at V and 6 bases at J; junction bases unmatched: 16. In germline, CDR1 is LGHNA, CDR2 YNFKEQ. CDR3 in DNA: TGTGCCAGCAGCCCCCAACCGATGAGTAGCGGGACCGCCGGGGAGCTGTTTTTT. This codes for CASSPQPMSSGTAGELFF.

V and J are TRBV5-4 and TRBJ2-7, with D perhaps TRBD2 (6 bases). Per germline, CDR1 SGHNT and CDR2 YYREEE (reference sequence). The V end was cut by 0 bases, the J end by 1 base, with 14 bases between. The CDR3 consists of 16 residues. As DNA, the CDR3 is TGTGCCAGCAGCTTGGGTTCAGCGGGCTCTTCCTACGAGCAGTACTTC. Protein product: CASSLGSAGSSYEQYF.

The rearrangement joins TRBV7-2 to TRBJ2-7, with 7 positions matching TRBD2. This CDR3 has 14 amino acids. Germline loops: CDR1 SGHTA, CDR2 FQGNSA. V shed 5 bases and J 6 bases; nucleotides not matched to a gene: 10. CDR3 residues: CASSGGGSLGEQYF. The CDR3 DNA is TGTGCCAGCAGCGGAGGCGGGAGCCTGGGCGAGCAGTACTTC.

This clone was seen just once. The chain links TRBV7-2 to TRBJ2-7; D is tentatively TRBD1 or TRBD2 (5 bases each). Germline V lookup: CDR1 SGHTA, CDR2 FQGNSA. CDR3 length: 14 residues. With 5 bases removed from V and 1 base from J, the gap between germline ends came to 12 bases. The DNA for the CDR3 is TGTGCCAGCAGCCGTGCCGGGACGTCCTACGAGCAGTACTTC. This encodes CASSRAGTSYEQYF.

The J gene is TRBJ2-1, the V gene TRBV5-6; 11 bases match TRBD2. The CDR3 sequence is 17 residues long. V shed 1 base and J 7 bases; nucleotides not matched to a gene: 10. Germline loops: CDR1 SGHDT, CDR2 YYEEEE. CDR3 protein: CASSLWIAGGPGNEQFF. CDR3 nucleotide sequence: TGTGCCAGCAGCTTGTGGATAGCGGGAGGGCCGGGGAATGAGCAGTTCTTC.

The chain has TRBV9 and TRBJ2-7; D possibly corresponds to TRBD1 (6 bases). The germline CDR1 and CDR2 sequences are SGDLS and YYNGEE. The CDR3 extends over 15 amino acids. V shed 2 bases and J shed 7 bases, with 19 bases lying between them. The CDR3, as DNA: TGTGCCAGCAGCGTGCTTCCGGACAGTCTGTTGGAGCAGTACTTC. Its translation is CASSVLPDSLLEQYF.

The gene calls are TRBV5-8 and TRBJ2-3, with D perhaps TRBD1 (6 bases). The CDR3 loop spans 15 amino acids. V shed 0 bases and J shed 4 bases, with 12 bases lying between them. Germline lookup yields CDR1 SGHTS and CDR2 YDEGEE. The CDR3 protein is CASSLALQGPDTQYF. CDR3 in DNA: TGTGCCAGCAGCTTGGCTTTACAGGGTCCAGATACGCAGTATTTT.

This clone occurred once. The DNA for the CDR3 is TGTGCCAGCAGTTATGATGAGCAGTTCTTC. It codes for CASSYDEQFF. The gene calls are TRBV6-6 and TRBJ2-1; D remains unclear. CDR1 and CDR2 (germline): MNHNY, SVGAGI (reference sequence). V lost 3 bases, J lost 8 bases, and 2 bases lay in between. The CDR3 length is 10 residues.

The chain is built from TRBV4-3 and TRBJ2-3; maybe TRBD2 (7 bases). Germline V gene lookup returns CDR1 LGHNA and CDR2 YSLEER. V dropped 0 bases and J dropped 4 bases, with 14 bases sitting between them. This CDR3 has 16 amino acids. CDR3 nucleotide sequence: TGCGCCAGCAGCCAAGATCTGGGCGGGGGCGCAGATACGCAGTATTTT. Translated: CASSQDLGGGADTQYF.

The chain has TRBV14 and TRBJ1-4, with D perhaps TRBD1 (6 bases). CDR3 length: 15 residues. CDR1 SGHDN and CDR2 FVKESK come from the germline V gene. Trimming pared 3 bases from V and 4 bases from J, leaving 12 bases between. CDR3 in amino acids: CASSHATGLNEKLFF. DNA for the CDR3: TGTGCCAGCAGCCACGCGACAGGTCTTAATGAAAAACTGTTTTTT.

The rearrangement links TRBV5-1 to TRBJ1-5; D not certain. The V gene lost 3 bases and the J gene lost 3 bases, with 16 bases spanning the gap. The CDR3 is made up of 16 amino acids. The germline V gene encodes CDR1 SGHRS and CDR2 YFSETQ. The CDR3 region is CASSSRSEINNQPQHF. The CDR3 DNA is TGCGCCAGCAGCTCACGGTCGGAGATAAACAATCAGCCCCAGCATTTT. The full variable domain, its missing parts supplied by reference TRBV5-1 and TRBJ1-5, is KAGVTQTPRYLIKTRGQQVTLSCSPISGHRSVSWYQQTPGQGLQFLFEYFSETQRNKGNFPGRFSGRQFSNSRSEMNVSTLELGDSALYLCASSSRSEINNQPQHFGDGTRLSIL.

The V gene is TRBV7-2, the J gene TRBJ1-3; no reliable D call. Trimming took 5 bases from V and 0 from J, leaving 11 bases between them. Germline V lookup: CDR1 SGHTA, CDR2 FQGNSA. This CDR3 spans 15 amino acids. In DNA, the CDR3 is TGTGCCAGCAGCCCGAGACGTCTCTCTGGAAACACCATATATTTT. It encodes CASSPRRLSGNTIYF.

The J gene is TRBJ2-7, the V gene TRBV3-1 (or the pseudogene TRBV3-2), with 9 bases that match TRBD2. The junction had 10 bases not matched to a gene; V was cut back by 4 bases and J by 0 bases. This CDR3 has 17 residues. Germline CDR1 and CDR2: LGHDT and YNNKEL (reference sequence). CDR3 amino acids: CASSPPEKAGGSYEQYF. The DNA for the CDR3 is TGTGCCAGCAGCCCACCCGAGAAAGCGGGAGGCTCCTACGAGCAGTACTTC.

V gene TRBV14 combines with J gene TRBJ2-7; D remains unclear. Deletions cut 0 bases from V and 0 bases from J, with 9 bases between. This CDR3 spans 15 amino acids. The V gene's germline CDR1 is SGHDN and CDR2 FVKESK. The CDR3 reads CASSQDLSVSYEQYF. CDR3 DNA sequence: TGTGCCAGCAGCCAAGATCTTTCAGTCTCCTACGAGCAGTACTTC.

This rearrangement joins TRBV5-4 to TRBJ2-1, with TRBD2 matching 9 bases. The germline V gene encodes CDR1 SGHNT and CDR2 YYREEE (reference sequence). CDR3 length: 13 amino acids. Written as DNA, the CDR3 is TGTTCCGAGGGGGGGACTAGCCTGGTTGAGCAGTTCTTC. This sequence encodes CSEGGTSLVEQFF.

The count of this clone is one. The chain has TRBV6-2 or TRBV6-3 and TRBJ2-7; no firm D call. Trimming removed 2 bases from V and 9 bases from J, with 20 bases in between. CDR1 and CDR2 (germline): MNHEY, SVGEGT. This CDR3 spans 15 amino acids. CDR3 in DNA: TGTGCCAGCAGTTACCTCGACACCCCCAGCCTGGGGCAGTACTTC. This translates into CASSYLDTPSLGQYF.

Here the CDR3 reads CASSGRVGTEAFF. In DNA, the CDR3 is TGTGCCAGCAGCGGGAGGGTTGGCACTGAAGCTTTCTTT. This rearrangement joins TRBV5-6 to TRBJ1-1; D gene unclear. The CDR3 runs 13 residues. Trimming shortened V by 4 bases and J by 4 bases, and 11 bases separated the two germline ends. CDR1 and CDR2 (germline): SGHDT, YYEEEE.

The chain has TRBV3-1 (or the pseudogene TRBV3-2) and TRBJ1-2; 9 bases line up with TRBD1. Germline CDR1 LGHDT, CDR2 YNNKEL (reference sequence). The V and J ends lost 5 bases and 7 bases, in that order; junction bases with no gene match: 8. The CDR3 runs to 14 residues. CDR3 sequence (DNA): TGTGCCAGCAGCTCCCCCCGGACAGGGGCTGGCTACACCTTC. Encoded protein: CASSSPRTGAGYTF.

This chain links TRBV7-9 with TRBJ2-7, with unresolved D. The germline CDR1 and CDR2 sequences are SEHNR and FQNEAQ (reference sequence). There are 12 residues in the CDR3. V lost 3 bases to trimming and J lost 2 bases, with 5 bases between them. CDR3 protein: CASSFRAYEQYF. The CDR3 DNA follows: TGTGCCAGCAGCTTTCGGGCCTACGAGCAGTACTTC.

For the CDR3, the DNA is TGTGCCAGCAGCCTTCTAAGGTGGGGGGGGCAGTACTTC. Amino acids: CASSLLRWGGQYF. This rearrangement joins TRBV28 to TRBJ2-4; 7 bases map to TRBD2. J was trimmed by 13 bases and V by 6 bases; bases with no gene match: 12. The CDR3 has 13 amino acids. The germline CDR1 and CDR2 sequences are MDHEN and SYDVKM.

V and J are TRBV28 and TRBJ2-3; 10 positions agree with TRBD1. Germline-derived CDR1 and CDR2 are MDHEN and SYDVKM. This CDR3 is 18 amino acids long. V lost 6 bases, J lost 0 bases, and 12 bases stayed unmatched. The DNA of the CDR3 is TGTGCCAGCAGCAGGGACAGGGGTTTTGTTTCTAGCACAGATACGCAGTATTTT. Encoded protein: CASSRDRGFVSSTDTQYF.